What follows are 26 T cell receptor beta chains derived from one specimen sequenced in a study of T cells in localized non-small cell lung cancer. The data were produced by immunoSEQ multiplex PCR, yet TCRdb's version contains in-frame clones alone and is incomplete. The sample lists some 4,300 clones, around 30% seen once, with around 9% in the top ten. The sample was lung tumor tissue, taken before any cancer treatment. The receptors stem from a woman aged 40-70 years with stage II squamous cell lung carcinoma.

The V and J genes are TRBV28 and TRBJ2-7; 14 bases agree with TRBD2. The CDR3 has 16 residues. Germline V gene sequence: CDR1 MDHEN, CDR2 SYDVKM. J was trimmed by 4 bases and V by 4 bases; bases with no gene match: 6. CDR3 nucleotide sequence: TGTGCCAGCAGTTCCCACGGACTAGCGGGAGGTTACGAGCAGTACTTC. It codes for CASSSHGLAGGYEQYF.

The rearrangement uses TRBV19 and TRBJ1-5, with D perhaps matching TRBD1 (5 bases). CDR3 size: 17 residues. The ends were cut back, 1 base at V and 1 base at J, with 14 bases in the middle. Germline assignment: CDR1 LNHDA and CDR2 SQIVND (reference sequence). CDR3 coding DNA: TGTGCCAGTAGTATAGTCCATGGGGGGGTGAGCAATCAGCCCCAGCATTTT. Its translation is CASSIVHGGVSNQPQHF.

This clone is categorized as medium-sized. The V call is TRBV6-8, the J call TRBJ1-1; D remains ambiguous. V was trimmed by 9 bases and J by 1 base, leaving 12 bases between them. CDR1 and CDR2 from the germline V gene are MNHGY and SAAAGT. The CDR3 has 13 amino acids. The CDR3 DNA follows: TGTGCCAGTTACGAGCGTAAGAACACTGAAGCTTTCTTT. Translating gives CASYERKNTEAFF.

The chain employs TRBV28 and TRBJ2-1; D not resolved. Germline V CDR1 and CDR2: MDHEN, SYDVKM. The CDR3 length is 14 residues. Trimming removed 7 bases at V and 1 base at J, with 11 bases between. The CDR3 sequence: CASIGLNSYNEQFF. CDR3 DNA sequence: TGTGCCAGCATAGGTCTGAATTCCTACAATGAGCAGTTCTTC.

This clone was counted once. This chain joins TRBV11-3 and TRBJ2-1; 11 bases agree with TRBD2. The germline CDR1 and CDR2 sequences are SGHNT and YENEEA. There are 16 residues in the CDR3. The ends lost 5 bases at V and 9 bases at J; junction bases unmatched: 12. This CDR3 reads CASSGFSGRAVGEQFF. DNA for the CDR3: TGTGCCAGCAGCGGCTTTAGCGGGAGGGCCGTGGGTGAGCAGTTCTTC.

The chain uses TRBV15 and TRBJ1-4; TRBD1 is a possible D gene (6 bases). This CDR3 contains 16 residues. Germline assignment: CDR1 LNHNV and CDR2 YYDKDF (reference sequence). V lost 0 bases, J lost 8 bases, and 16 bases lay in between. Here the CDR3 DNA reads TGTGCCACCAGCAGAGATCCATTTGGGGGCGGGGAAAAACTGTTTTTT. It encodes CATSRDPFGGGEKLFF.

The chain combines TRBV6-8 with TRBJ1-1; perhaps TRBD1 as D (6 bases). This CDR3 spans 13 amino acids. V dropped 10 bases and J dropped 4 bases, with 16 bases sitting between them. The V gene's germline CDR1 is MNHGY and CDR2 SAAAGT. CDR3: CATTGGRGTEAFF. DNA of the CDR3: TGTGCCACGACCGGGGGCAGAGGCACTGAAGCTTTCTTT.

The CDR3 sequence: CASSKTPGTGGNTEAFF. The CDR3 coding sequence is TGTGCCAGCAGCAAGACTCCGGGGACAGGGGGTAACACTGAAGCTTTCTTT. This chain uses TRBV11-3 with TRBJ1-1; TRBD1 agrees at 11 bases. This CDR3 is 17 amino acids long. Germline V gene sequence: CDR1 SGHNT, CDR2 YENEEA. With V trimmed by 5 bases and J by 2 bases, 10 bases remained unmatched.

The gene calls are TRBV6-8 and TRBJ2-3; 10 bases map to TRBD1. V lost 8 bases and J lost 2; bases outside the gene matches: 7. Germline V gene data show CDR1 as MNHGY and CDR2 as SAAAGT. There are 15 residues in the CDR3. CDR3 nucleotide sequence: TGTGCCAGCGGCGACAGGGGGCCAATCACAGATACGCAGTATTTT. It codes for CASGDRGPITDTQYF.

This clone was observed a handful of times. The rearrangement uses TRBV29-1 and TRBJ2-1; D ambiguous. Germline values: CDR1 SQVTM, CDR2 ANQGSEA. V was clipped by 6 bases and J by 3 bases, with 12 bases between them. CDR3 length equals 13 residues. CDR3 coding DNA: TGCAGCGTAGTAGGATCACTCTACAATGAGCAGTTCTTC. Its protein product is CSVVGSLYNEQFF.

The chain combines TRBV9 with TRBJ2-1; D is possibly TRBD1 (6 bases). CDR1 is SGDLS and CDR2 is YYNGEE in the germline V gene. The CDR3 covers 14 residues. Trimming left V 6 bases short and J 5 bases short, with 15 bases between. The CDR3 protein is CASKAGALNNEQFF. In DNA form, the CDR3 reads TGTGCCAGCAAAGCAGGGGCACTGAACAATGAGCAGTTCTTC.

This clone was seen a few times. The rearrangement uses TRBV9 and TRBJ1-5; 8 nucleotides agree with TRBD1. The CDR3 is 15 amino acids. V was pared by 5 bases and J by 8 bases, with 12 bases of the junction left unmatched. Germline loops: CDR1 SGDLS, CDR2 YYNGEE. The CDR3 DNA is TGTGCCAGCAGTCCACATACGGACAGGGCTAAGCCCCAGCATTTT. It is translated as CASSPHTDRAKPQHF. Drawing the rest from reference TRBV9 and TRBJ1-5, the complete variable domain is DSGVTQTPKHLITATGQRVTLRCSPRSGDLSVYWYQQSLDQGLQFLIQYYNGEERAKGNILERFSAQQFPDLHSELNLSSLELGDSALYFCASSPHTDRAKPQHFGDGTRLSIL.

The chain combines TRBV19 with TRBJ2-6, with D unclear. V lost 6 bases to trimming and J lost 2 bases, with 11 bases between them. CDR3 length equals 15 residues. Germline loops: CDR1 LNHDA, CDR2 SQIVND (reference sequence). The CDR3 nucleotides are TGTGCCAGTAGGAAGGGAACGGCTGGGGCCAACGTCCTGACTTTC. It specifies CASRKGTAGANVLTF.

The table lists this clone with a few counts. J is TRBJ1-5 and V is TRBV28; D unclear. V lost 1 base to trimming and J lost 2 bases, with 9 bases between them. Germline V lookup: CDR1 MDHEN, CDR2 SYDVKM. The CDR3 loop spans 15 amino acids. The DNA of the CDR3 is TGTGCCAGCAGTTTATACGCAGGAGGCAATCAGCCCCAGCATTTT. As protein: CASSLYAGGNQPQHF.

This clone rates as medium-sized. V is TRBV9 and J is TRBJ1-2; 7 bases match TRBD1. The CDR3 has 15 amino acids. Germline values: CDR1 SGDLS, CDR2 YYNGEE. J was trimmed by 4 bases and V by 5 bases; bases with no gene match: 11. CDR3 bases: TGTGCCAGCAGTGAAGGGGACAGAGTACTCTATGGCTACACCTTC. Encoded protein: CASSEGDRVLYGYTF.

The J gene is TRBJ2-1, the V gene TRBV30, with D possibly TRBD2 on 6 matching bases. The length of the CDR3 is 15 residues. Germline CDR1 GTSNPN, CDR2 SVGIG (reference sequence). Between the trimmed V and J ends, which lost 0 bases and 9 bases, there was a span of 18 bases. CDR3 nucleotide sequence: TGTGCCTGGAGTGTACGGACTACCACTCTGGGTGAGCAGTTCTTC. It encodes CAWSVRTTTLGEQFF.

This clone was seen more than once but under ten times. CDR3 protein: CASSTFDRGVSEAFF. The CDR3 DNA reads as TGTGCCAGCAGTACCTTTGACAGGGGGGTGTCTGAAGCTTTCTTT. The chain is built from TRBV6-8 and TRBJ1-1, with 9 bases matching TRBD1. This CDR3 has 15 residues. CDR1 MNHGY and CDR2 SAAAGT come from the germline V gene. The junction had 10 bases not matched to a gene; V was cut back by 5 bases and J by 6 bases.

In its sample, this clone ranks as medium-sized (0.01 to 0.1%). The chain has TRBV11-3 and TRBJ2-7; possibly TRBD1 for D (7 bases). Germline V gene sequence: CDR1 SGHNT, CDR2 YENEEA. The CDR3 loop spans 16 amino acids. The V gene lost 6 bases and the J gene lost 2 bases, with 20 bases spanning the gap. CDR3 nucleotide sequence: TGTGCCAGCAGTTTCCCAGTCGGCGGGACAGCCTACGAGCAGTACTTC. This sequence encodes CASSFPVGGTAYEQYF.

This clone was observed a single time. The chain is built from TRBV28 and TRBJ1-4; no definite D call. V was shortened by 0 bases and J by 3 bases, with 5 bases between the two germline ends. Per germline, CDR1 MDHEN and CDR2 SYDVKM. CDR3 length: 14 amino acids. The CDR3 is CASSLWGANEKLFF. The CDR3, as DNA: TGTGCCAGCAGTTTATGGGGTGCTAATGAAAAACTGTTTTTT. Variable domain in full (rest from reference TRBV28 and TRBJ1-4): DVKVTQSSRYLVKRTGEKVFLECVQDMDHENMFWYRQDPGLGLRLIYFSYDVKMKEKGDIPEGYSVSREKKERFSLILESASTNQTSMYLCASSLWGANEKLFFGSGTQLSVL.

The chain recombines TRBV28 with TRBJ1-5; D gene ambiguous. Germline V gene lookup returns CDR1 MDHEN and CDR2 SYDVKM. This CDR3 comprises 15 residues. V lost 5 bases, J lost 6 bases, and 17 bases lay in between. The DNA of the CDR3 is TGTGCCAGCAGTGTCCAAGGAGGAGGCGGTCAGCCCCAGCATTTT. It encodes CASSVQGGGGQPQHF.

V is TRBV11-3 and J is TRBJ2-1, with 9 bases identical to TRBD1. The CDR3 totals 14 residues. The trim removed 4 bases at V and 9 bases at J, leaving 7 bases unmatched. Germline CDR1 and CDR2: SGHNT and YENEEA. The CDR3 DNA sequence: TGTGCCAGCAGCTGGGCCGGGACAGGGATTGAGCAGTTCTTC. It translates to CASSWAGTGIEQFF.

This rearrangement joins TRBV19 to TRBJ2-2; D assignment may be TRBD1 or TRBD2 (6 bases each). Trimming removed 9 bases at V and 5 bases at J, with 28 bases between. The CDR3 spans 18 residues. The V gene's germline CDR1 is LNHDA and CDR2 SQIVND (reference sequence). This CDR3 reads CASSGGYRDTLGTGELFF. CDR3 coding DNA: TGTGCCAGCTCCGGGGGTTATCGGGACACTTTAGGGACCGGGGAGCTGTTTTTT.

The chain couples TRBV19 to TRBJ2-4, with TRBD1 identical over 7 bases. V gave up 5 bases and J gave up 7 bases; unmatched junction bases: 2. Germline V gene sequence: CDR1 LNHDA, CDR2 SQIVND (reference sequence). The CDR3 runs to 12 residues. CDR3 sequence: CASSWGQNIQYF. CDR3 nucleotides: TGTGCCAGTAGTTGGGGACAGAACATTCAGTACTTC.

This clone has more than one count but fewer than ten. The chain joins TRBV7-8 to TRBJ1-2; the D gene is possibly TRBD1 (6 bases). Germline V CDR1 and CDR2: SGHVS, FQNEAQ. The CDR3 runs 13 residues. V was trimmed by 4 bases and J by 8 bases, leaving 14 bases between them. The CDR3 bases are TGTGCCAGCAGCTCCACAGGGCCCAGCGGCTACACCTTC. This translates into CASSSTGPSGYTF. The variable domain in full, completed from reference TRBV7-8 and TRBJ1-2, reads GAGVSQSPRYKVAKRGQDVALRCDPISGHVSLFWYQQALGQGPEFLTYFQNEAQLDKSGLPSDRFFAERPEGSVSTLKIQRTQQEDSAVYLCASSSTGPSGYTFGSGTRLTVV.

In the case of this clone: At one end, the junction sequence differs from germline, possibly due to a read error. The V call is TRBV6-4, the J call TRBJ2-7; D gene unclear. Germline V lookup: CDR1 MRHNA, CDR2 SNTAGT. The CDR3 is 11 amino acids. CDR3 nucleotide sequence: TGTGCCATCAGTGAATCCTACGAGCAGTACTTC. Its translation is CAISESYEQYF.

The CDR3 nucleotides read TGTGCCACCGCGACAGGGGGATTTTTGAACACCGGGGAGCTGTTTTTT. Amino acid sequence: CATATGGFLNTGELFF. The chain joins TRBV19 to TRBJ2-2, with 9 bases that match TRBD1. Germline-derived CDR1 and CDR2 are LNHDA and SQIVND (reference sequence). The CDR3 consists of 16 residues. V was pared by 10 bases and J by 1 base, with 10 bases of the junction left unmatched.